This T cell receptor (beta chain) originates from a study of T cell responses to AZD1222 COVID-19 vaccine (dated by TCRdb to the early 2020s). At the level of the whole study: A total of approximately 240 trial participants underwent TCR sequencing, of whom some 200 had received two doses of AZD1222 and 26 had received two doses of the MenACWY control vaccine. Trial participants were enrolled into age subgroups of 18-55, 56-69 and 70-plus years, which contained about 150, 27 and 61 TCR-sequenced participants, respectively. What the research found in general, with its limitations: CD4 TCRs associated with the vaccine covered the entire spike protein, and the dominant responses were in regions 160-218 and 743-854. Spike-specific TCR breadth and depth rose significantly after two AZD1222 doses compared with day 0 and with MenACWY recipients. Participants were mostly white British, with more females than males. The authors suggested clonal diversity may have been underestimated. Reportedly, almost half of the unique spike-specific TCRs recognized epitopes lying outside the regions that are mutated in the B.1.351 and B.1.1.7 variants. In the small 56-69-year group, the increase in depth fell short of significance, most likely because of low power. No day 14 peak-response samples were available, so repertoires were characterized only after the peak T cell response. Conclusions about previously exposed vaccinees are limited because only six or seven AZD1222 recipients were SARS-CoV-2 seropositive at baseline.

The junction carries 9 bases between V and J, which are trimmed by 6 bases and 1 base respectively. CDR3 length: 13 amino acids, cysteine to phenylalanine. The sequence is cut down to CDR3 DNA, 39 bases in frame from base 1. The CDR1 and CDR2 encoded by the germline V gene are MNHEY and SVGEGT. The CDR3 regions of human TCRbeta chains were subjected to immunosequencing. On the study's bioinformatics: TCRs in the repertoires were matched against a reference library of SARS-CoV-2-specific TCRs that had been generated with the MIRA antigen-specificity platform. Breadth meant the fraction of unique TCRs that were SARS-CoV-2-associated, whereas depth meant the fraction of total T cells that were SARS-CoV-2-associated. Using the MIRA data, every spike-specific TCR was mapped to the spike region that the TCR reacted to and assigned to either a CD4 or a CD8 class. Log10-transformed breadth and depth values were compared by one-way ANOVA with Sidak's multiple comparisons tests. As stored in TCRdb, this immuneACCESS dataset retains in-frame rearrangements with V and J assigned. A fraction of the clones does not appear; measured against another copy, unresolved V genes explain less than half of the discrepancy, and the remainder lacks a known reason. Clonal size and the V and J genes are those of that table, whereas D and trimming came from the DNA. The sample table records about 180,000 clones; 85% to 90% of these occur just once. The top ten hold under 14% of the sample.

In its sample, this clone was seen a few times. There is no known antigen for this receptor. Base qualities are not provided; no much larger clone lies one nucleotide away. This specimen's time point label, interpreted: about 28 days (+/-7) after the second vaccine dose. Because spike-specific TCR depth and breadth did not differ between the two schedules, AZD1222 recipients who got a second dose at roughly 4 weeks were pooled with those who got a second dose at roughly 12 weeks. Vaccinee samples came from UK trials COV001 and COV002, including a single-blind randomized controlled phase 2/3 trial of AZD1222 (ChAdOx1 nCoV-19) in healthy adults. Trial participant PBMC samples were collected at day 0 and day 28 after the second dose for TCRbeta chain sequencing.

Sequences were derived from peripheral blood, sampled 28 days after the second AZD1222 dose. The chain employs TRBV6-2 or TRBV6-3 and TRBJ1-1, and TRBD1 may be the D gene, going by 6 matching bases. This clonotype was obtained from an adult who received the AZD1222 COVID-19 vaccine. The encoded CDR3 is CASSETGNTEAFF. The nucleotides read TGTGCCAGCAGCGAGACAGGGAACACTGAAGCTTTCTTT.